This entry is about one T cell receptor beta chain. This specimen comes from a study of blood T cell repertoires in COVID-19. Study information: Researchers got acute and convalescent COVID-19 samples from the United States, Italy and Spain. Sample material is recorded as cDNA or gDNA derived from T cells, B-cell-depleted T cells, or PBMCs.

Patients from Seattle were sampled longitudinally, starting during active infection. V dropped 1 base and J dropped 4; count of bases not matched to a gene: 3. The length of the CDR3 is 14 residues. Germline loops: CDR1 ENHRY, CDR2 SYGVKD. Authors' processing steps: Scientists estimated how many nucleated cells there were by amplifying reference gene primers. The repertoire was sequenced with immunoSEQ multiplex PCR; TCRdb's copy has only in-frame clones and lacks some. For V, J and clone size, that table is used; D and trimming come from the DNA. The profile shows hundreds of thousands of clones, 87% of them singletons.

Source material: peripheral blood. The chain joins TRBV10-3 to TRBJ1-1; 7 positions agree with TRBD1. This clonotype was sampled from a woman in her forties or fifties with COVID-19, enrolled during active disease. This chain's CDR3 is CAISEYQGGTEAFF. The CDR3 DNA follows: TGTGCCATCAGTGAGTACCAGGGGGGCACTGAAGCTTTCTTT.